The source of this T cell receptor beta chain is a study of neurological immune-mediated disorders. The study's findings and limits: The multiple sclerosis repertoire cluster lacked an association with any feature, whether clinical or MRI.

With 10-nucleotide random UMIs included, cDNA was synthesized by 5'RACE. TCRdb fed the 5' RACE reads into MiXCR, producing one record per CDR3 protein. The table records about 58,000 distinct CDR3 sequences, under 3.5% of them present only once. The CDR3 is made up of 13 amino acids. V lost 5 bases and J lost 0, with 7 bases in between. Germline lookup yields CDR1 SGHTA and CDR2 FQGTGA. This clonotype appeared many times. Antigen specificity is unknown. The receptor's source is a woman between 55 and 75 years old with multiple sclerosis. Sequences were obtained from PBMCs. The chain is built from TRBV7-3 and TRBJ1-1; no clear D. CDR3 region: CASSLRMNTEAFF. The CDR3 DNA is TGTGCCAGCAGCCTGAGGATGAACACTGAAGCTTTCTTT.